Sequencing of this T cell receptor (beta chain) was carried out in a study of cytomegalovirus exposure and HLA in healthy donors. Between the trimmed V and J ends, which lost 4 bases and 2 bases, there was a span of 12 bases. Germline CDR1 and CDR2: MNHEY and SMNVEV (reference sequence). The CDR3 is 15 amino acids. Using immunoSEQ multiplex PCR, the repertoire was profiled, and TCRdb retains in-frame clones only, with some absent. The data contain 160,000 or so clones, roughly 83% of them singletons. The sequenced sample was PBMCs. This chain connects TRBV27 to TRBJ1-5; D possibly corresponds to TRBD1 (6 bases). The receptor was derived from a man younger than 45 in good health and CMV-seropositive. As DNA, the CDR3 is TGTGCCAGCAGTTCACAGGGCATACGCAATCAGCCCCAGCATTTT. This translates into CASSSQGIRNQPQHF.